These 30 T cell receptor beta chains came from one sample sequenced in a study of T cell clonality in common variable immunodeficiency. Study-wide results and caveats: In common variable immunodeficiency, TCR beta chains reportedly carried fewer deletions and N-nucleotide insertions.

Their cognate antigens are unknown. Sequencing was performed with immunoSEQ multiplex PCR; in TCRdb, only in-frame clones are kept and a portion is missing. The data show about 16,000 clones, with none appearing a single time. Sequenced: peripheral blood mononuclear cells. The source of these receptors is a human donor with common variable immunodeficiency.

A remark on this clone: Read sequence stops 3 residues before the CDR3 end, and the germline J gene provides the missing end. This chain uses TRBV18 with TRBJ2-4; D might be TRBD2 (6 bases). Trimming pared 3 bases from V and 2 bases from J, leaving 14 bases between. The CDR3 consists of 16 residues. Germline-derived CDR1 and CDR2 are KGHSH and LQKENI. CDR3 DNA (partial): TGTGCCAGCTCACCTCCGCGGGGTACGACCAAAAACATT. The encoded protein is CASSPPRGTTKNI. The full CDR3 protein reads CASSPPRGTTKNIQYF.

Only a few counts were recorded for this clone. The CDR3 end falls 3 residues outside the read, so it is completed with the germline J gene. The chain recombines TRBV18 with TRBJ1-2, with D uncertain. Trimming stripped 2 bases from V and 5 bases from J, with 12 bases between. Looked up from germline, CDR1 is KGHSH and CDR2 is LQKENI. The CDR3 is made up of 14 amino acids. CDR3 residues: CASSPEPNAYGYTF. The DNA read from the CDR3 is TGTGCCAGCTCACCAGAGCCTAACGCATATGGC.

This clone was detected ten times or more. The read halts 3 residues ahead of the CDR3 end, with the missing end drawn from the germline J gene. The V gene is TRBV4-2, the J gene TRBJ2-7; the match to TRBD2 covers 10 bases. J was trimmed by 5 bases and V by 4 bases; bases with no gene match: 2. The CDR3 extends over 13 amino acids. Germline V gene lookup returns CDR1 LGHNA and CDR2 YNFKEQ. Partial CDR3 DNA: TGTGCCAGCAGCCCTAGCGGGAGTAACGAG. Its translation: CASSPSGSNE. The entire CDR3 reads CASSPSGSNEQYF.

In its sample, this clone was seen a few times. The read is 3 residues too short to cover the CDR3 end, so that end is filled in from the germline J gene. The genes are TRBV6-1 and TRBJ2-7; TRBD2 aligns across 7 bases. Unmatched junction bases numbered 7, after V lost 3 bases and J lost 2 bases. CDR1 MNHNS and CDR2 SASEGT come from the germline V gene. This CDR3 spans 15 amino acids. The sequenced CDR3 bases are TGTGCCAGCAGTGAGTTGGCTAGCGGCACCTACGAG. This encodes CASSELASGTYE. From start to end, the CDR3 is CASSELASGTYEQYF.

This clone was found many times. The read comes to an end 3 residues before the CDR3 does, leaving the germline J gene to fill in the end. The chain carries TRBV5-1 and TRBJ2-2; 8 nucleotides line up with TRBD1. CDR1 is SGHRS, CDR2 YFSETQ, per germline. This CDR3 has 13 amino acids. The junction had 2 bases not matched to a gene; V was cut back by 4 bases and J by 6 bases. The DNA read from the CDR3 is TGCGCCAGCAGCACACAGGGGGCCGGGGAG. Translation: CASSTQGAGE. The complete CDR3 reads CASSTQGAGELFF.

This clone has only a few counts. The read ends 3 residues shy of where the CDR3 ends; the end is completed using the germline J gene. V usage is TRBV7-2 and J usage is TRBJ1-5; D gene unclear. The V end lost 5 bases, the J end lost 4 bases, and 12 bases lay between the germline ends. Germline V gene data show CDR1 as SGHTA and CDR2 as FQGNSA. The CDR3 has 14 amino acids. CDR3 DNA (partial): TGTGCCAGCAGCCCTCGGGGAGGGAATCAGCCC. Translated, it gives CASSPRGGNQP. In full, the CDR3 is CASSPRGGNQPQHF.

With regard to this clone: The read falls 3 residues short of the CDR3 end, and the missing part is taken from the germline J gene. The V and J genes are TRBV5-1 and TRBJ2-3; 10 bases are shared with TRBD1. The CDR3 runs 16 residues. Trimming removed 4 bases from V and 4 bases from J; junction bases left unmatched: 9. CDR1 is SGHRS and CDR2 is YFSETQ in the germline V gene. The CDR3 sequence is CASSDPGQGSADTQYF. The DNA read from the CDR3 is TGCGCCAGCAGCGACCCGGGACAGGGGTCAGCAGATACG.

This clone was observed at least ten times. The read ends 3 residues before the CDR3 terminus; that terminus is restored from the germline J gene. The chain uses TRBV20-1 and TRBJ2-1; TRBD2 matches 12 bases. The CDR3 consists of 15 residues. The J segment lost 4 bases and the V segment lost 6 bases, leaving 7 bases of the junction unmatched. Germline CDR1 and CDR2: DFQATT and SNEGSKA (reference sequence). The CDR3 sequence is CSAGRTSGKYNEQFF. The part of the CDR3 DNA that was read is TGCAGTGCCGGACGGACTAGCGGGAAGTACAATGAG.

A few counts support this clone. The read ends 3 residues early relative to the CDR3; the germline J gene fills the gap. This chain joins TRBV19 and TRBJ2-1, with 11 bases that match TRBD2. Trimming at V came to 6 bases and at J to 4 bases, leaving 5 bases not matched to a gene. The CDR3 runs to 15 residues. The V gene's germline CDR1 is LNHDA and CDR2 SQIVND (reference sequence). CDR3 sequence reads: CASRELAGDYNEQFF. The CDR3 DNA, read in part, is TGTGCCAGTAGGGAACTAGCGGGAGATTACAATGAG.

This clone turned up a few times. The sequence runs out 3 residues before the end of the CDR3; the remainder is reconstructed from the germline J gene. The chain couples TRBV6-2 or TRBV6-3 to TRBJ2-2; no reliable D call. CDR1 MNHEY and CDR2 SVGEGT come from the germline V gene. V lost 2 bases, J lost 5 bases, and 3 bases lay in between. The length of the CDR3 is 12 residues. Incomplete CDR3 DNA: TGTGCCAGCAGTTACCAGACCGGGGAG. It yields the protein CASSYQTGE. The entire CDR3 sequence reads CASSYQTGELFF.

Comment on this clone: From the germline J gene comes the end of the CDR3, since the read stops 3 residues before it. J is TRBJ2-1 and V is TRBV6-2 or TRBV6-3; TRBD2 matches 11 bases. Germline V gene lookup returns CDR1 MNHEY and CDR2 SVGEGT. V was pared by 8 bases and J by 0 bases, with 6 bases of the junction left unmatched. The CDR3 is 16 amino acids. CDR3 residues: CASGTSGGSSYNEQFF. CDR3 DNA (partial): TGTGCCAGCGGGACTAGCGGAGGGAGCTCCTACAATGAG.

This clone was found many times. With the read ending 3 residues before the CDR3 end, the germline J gene is used to fill in that end. The chain carries TRBV20-1 and TRBJ1-1; 8 bases are a match to TRBD1. The CDR3 has 11 residues. Germline values: CDR1 DFQATT, CDR2 SNEGSKA (reference sequence). CDR3 residues: CSAQGAVQAFF. The DNA read from the CDR3 is TGCAGTGCCCAGGGGGCTGTACAA.

This clone was picked up many times. The chain's CDR3 is CASSEQGTTEAFF. The DNA read from the CDR3 is TGTGCCAGCAGTGAACAGGGAACCACTGAA. V and J are TRBV6-1 and TRBJ1-1, with D tentatively TRBD1 (5 bases). The CDR3 goes on 3 residues after the read ends, and that part is filled in from the germline J gene. V was pared by 2 bases and J by 4 bases, with 8 bases between. Germline V gives CDR1 MNHNS, CDR2 SASEGT. There are 13 residues in the CDR3.

This clone was counted at least ten times. Read data end 3 residues before the CDR3 end; the end is taken from the germline J gene. The rearrangement links TRBV6-2 or TRBV6-3 to TRBJ1-1; a possible D gene is TRBD1 (6 bases). The CDR3 contains 17 residues. CDR1 is MNHEY and CDR2 is SVGEGT in the germline V gene. V dropped 4 bases and J dropped 0 bases, with 18 bases sitting between them. The CDR3: CASSFRGQIALNTEAFF. The covered CDR3 bases are TGTGCCAGCAGTTTTAGGGGACAAATAGCCTTGAACACTGAA.

The DNA read from the CDR3 is TGTGCCAGTAGTTTCCTCCGGGACAGCCCACCC. The encoded protein is CASSFLRDSPP. The complete CDR3 reads CASSFLRDSPPLHF. The V call is TRBV19, the J call TRBJ1-6; 7 bases agree with TRBD1. Coverage ceases 3 residues before the CDR3 finishes, and the germline J gene fills in the end. Germline V lookup: CDR1 LNHDA, CDR2 SQIVND (reference sequence). With 5 bases clipped from V and 11 bases from J, the junction kept 9 bases outside the gene matches. The CDR3 runs 14 residues.

Comment on this clone: From the germline J gene comes the end of the CDR3, since the read stops 3 residues before it. This chain links TRBV7-9 with TRBJ1-4; maybe TRBD1 (6 bases). Trimming pared 3 bases from V and 3 bases from J, leaving 11 bases between. Germline V lookup: CDR1 SEHNR, CDR2 FQNEAQ (reference sequence). There are 15 residues in the CDR3. The CDR3 here is CASSFRGQPNEKLFF. The part of the CDR3 DNA that was read is TGTGCCAGCAGCTTCCGAGGACAGCCTAATGAAAAA. The full variable domain, its missing parts supplied by reference TRBV7-9 and TRBJ1-4, is DTGVSQNPRHKITKRGQNVTFRCDPISEHNRLYWYRQTLGQGPEFLTYFQNEAQLEKSRLLSDRFSAERPKGSFSTLEIQRTEQGDSAMYLCASSFRGQPNEKLFFGSGTQLSVL.

Concerning this clone: The CDR3 is cut off 3 residues early in the read; its end comes from the germline J gene. The chain employs TRBV5-1 and TRBJ2-3; 10 bases line up with TRBD1. V trimming: 5 bases; J trimming: 5 bases; junction bases outside the gene matches: 2. The CDR3 contains 13 residues. Germline V gives CDR1 SGHRS, CDR2 YFSETQ. CDR3 residues: CASRTGGIDTQYF. The covered CDR3 bases are TGCGCCAGCAGGACAGGGGGCATAGATACG.

This clone was counted between two and nine times. The CDR3 end is not reached by the read, which stops 3 residues before it; the germline J gene fills it in. The rearrangement uses TRBV19 and TRBJ2-2; D is perhaps TRBD2 (6 bases). CDR1 and CDR2 (germline): LNHDA, SQIVND (reference sequence). V was clipped by 6 bases and J by 5 bases, with 19 bases between them. This CDR3 spans 16 amino acids. The CDR3 spells CASSMTRGIGTGELFF. CDR3 DNA (partial): TGTGCCAGTAGCATGACTAGAGGGATAGGAACCGGGGAG.

On this clone: The CDR3 is cut off 3 residues early in the read; its end comes from the germline J gene. The chain recombines TRBV5-1 with TRBJ1-2; a weak D match, TRBD1 (6 bases). V lost 5 bases, J lost 5 bases, and 7 bases lay in between. The CDR3 runs to 11 residues. CDR1 and CDR2 (germline): SGHRS, YFSETQ. CDR3: CASRGAYGYTF. The CDR3 DNA, read in part, is TGCGCCAGCAGGGGGGCGTATGGC. The whole variable domain, filled in from reference TRBV5-1 and TRBJ1-2, reads KAGVTQTPRYLIKTRGQQVTLSCSPISGHRSVSWYQQTPGQGLQFLFEYFSETQRNKGNFPGRFSGRQFSNSRSEMNVSTLELGDSALYLCASRGAYGYTFGSGTRLTVV.

This clone was detected only a few times. Read sequence stops 3 residues before the CDR3 end, and the germline J gene provides the missing end. This chain joins TRBV4-2 and TRBJ2-7; weak D call: TRBD1 (5 bases). The length of the CDR3 is 13 residues. Germline loops: CDR1 LGHNA, CDR2 YNFKEQ. The germline V and J ends were trimmed by 4 bases and 4 bases, with 11 bases remaining between them. This chain's CDR3 is CASSLRGGYEQYF. The CDR3 DNA, read in part, is TGTGCCAGCAGCCTTAGGGGCGGTTACGAG.

In the case of this clone: The read stops 3 residues short of the end of the CDR3; the missing end is completed from the germline J gene. V usage is TRBV6-2 or TRBV6-3 and J usage is TRBJ1-4; possible D gene TRBD1, 6 bases. CDR3 length: 16 residues. Germline loops: CDR1 MNHEY, CDR2 SVGEGT. The ends were cut back, 5 bases at V and 0 bases at J, with 13 bases in the middle. CDR3 DNA, as far as it was read: TGTGCCAGCAGTAACGGACAGCTAACAACTAATGAAAAA. This sequence encodes CASSNGQLTTNEK. The CDR3 in full is CASSNGQLTTNEKLFF.

Of note for this clone: The observed sequence ends 3 residues before the CDR3 terminus, with the missing tail filled in from the germline J gene. The V gene is TRBV25-1, the J gene TRBJ2-2; 8 nucleotides agree with TRBD2. The CDR3 has 16 amino acids. Per germline, CDR1 MGHDK and CDR2 SYGVNS. V lost 2 bases, J lost 2 bases, and 4 bases stayed unmatched. CDR3: CASSEHSGGNTGELFF. The DNA read from the CDR3 is TGTGCCAGCAGTGAACACAGCGGGGGTAACACCGGGGAG.

This clone was seen more than once but under ten times. The read falls 3 residues short of the CDR3 end, and the missing part is taken from the germline J gene. The chain couples TRBV19 to TRBJ1-2; 9 bases map to TRBD1. Losses at the gene ends were 6 bases for V and 6 bases for J; bases not matched to a gene: 5. Germline V gene sequence: CDR1 LNHDA, CDR2 SQIVND (reference sequence). This CDR3 has 13 amino acids. CDR3 amino acids: CASRGQGWDGYTF. The CDR3 DNA, read in part, is TGTGCCAGTAGGGGACAGGGATGGGATGGC.

The sample holds many counts of this clone. The CDR3 end lies 3 residues beyond the end of the read and is filled in from the germline J gene. The chain carries TRBV28 and TRBJ1-1; 9 nucleotides line up with TRBD1. Unmatched junction bases numbered 6, after V lost 7 bases and J lost 3 bases. Per germline, CDR1 MDHEN and CDR2 SYDVKM. The CDR3 runs to 14 residues. The CDR3 bases that were read are TGTGCCAGCAACCCGGGACAGGGTTACACTGAA. It translates to CASNPGQGYTE. The complete CDR3 sequence is CASNPGQGYTEAFF.

This clone was detected a few times. The read ends 3 residues shy of where the CDR3 ends; the end is completed using the germline J gene. The rearrangement uses TRBV6-2 or TRBV6-3 and TRBJ2-1; possible D gene TRBD2, 5 bases. This CDR3 is 15 amino acids long. CDR1 is MNHEY and CDR2 is SVGEGT in the germline V gene. Between the trimmed V and J ends, which lost 5 bases and 4 bases, there was a span of 15 bases. Partial CDR3 DNA: TGTGCCAGCAGTCCTACCGGGCTAGCTTACAATGAG. This translates into CASSPTGLAYNE. The full-length CDR3 reads as CASSPTGLAYNEQFF.

Many counts were recorded for this clone. The read terminates 3 residues before the CDR3 end, so the remaining end is supplied by the germline J gene. The chain has TRBV5-1 and TRBJ2-3; tentative D call: TRBD2 (6 bases). With 3 bases removed from V and 2 bases from J, the gap between germline ends came to 16 bases. The CDR3 consists of 16 residues. Germline CDR1 reads SGHRS; CDR2 reads YFSETQ. This CDR3 is CASSSTPGLNTDTQYF. CDR3 bases read: TGCGCCAGCAGCTCTACACCGGGACTTAACACAGATACG.

This clone was recorded many times. CDR3: CASRRQGLTEAFF. The sequenced CDR3 bases are TGTGCCAGCAGACGACAGGGCCTCACTGAA. The chain has TRBV2 and TRBJ1-1; 7 positions agree with TRBD1. The missing CDR3 end, 3 residues past where the read stops, is filled in from the germline J gene. Germline assignment: CDR1 SNHLY and CDR2 FYNNEI. The ends lost 6 bases at V and 4 bases at J; junction bases unmatched: 5. This CDR3 is 13 amino acids long.

Points on this clone: Read coverage stops 3 residues before the CDR3 terminus; the germline J gene supplies the remainder. The chain couples TRBV7-3 to TRBJ2-2, with TRBD2 identical over 7 bases. The CDR3 extends over 13 amino acids. From germline, CDR1 is SGHTA and CDR2 FQGTGA. V trimming: 9 bases; J trimming: 3 bases; junction bases outside the gene matches: 4. CDR3 DNA (partial): TGTGCCAGGCGGGAGTCCGACACCGGGGAG. Translating gives CARRESDTGE. The complete CDR3 sequence is CARRESDTGELFF.

As concerns this clone: The CDR3 end is not reached by the read, which stops 3 residues before it; the germline J gene fills it in. The V and J genes are TRBV20-1 and TRBJ1-2, with 8 bases aligning to TRBD1. The CDR3 extends over 13 amino acids. Trimming removed 5 bases from V and 4 bases from J; junction bases left unmatched: 6. The germline CDR1 and CDR2 sequences are DFQATT and SNEGSKA (reference sequence). CDR3 protein: CSAHGQGSYGYTF. The sequenced part of the CDR3 DNA is TGCAGTGCTCACGGACAGGGTTCCTATGGC.

This clone was counted many times. The read ends 3 residues early relative to the CDR3; the germline J gene fills the gap. The V call is TRBV5-1, the J call TRBJ1-6; 8 nucleotides match TRBD1. Trimming took 2 bases from V and 10 from J; bases not matched to a gene: 11. The CDR3 is 16 residues long. Germline assignment: CDR1 SGHRS and CDR2 YFSETQ. Here the CDR3 reads CASSLRGGQGGSPLHF. The covered CDR3 bases are TGCGCCAGCAGCTTAAGGGGCGGACAGGGTGGCTCACCC.